This is a list of T cell receptor beta chains from one sample in a study of blood T cell repertoires in COVID-19. Generated by immunoSEQ multiplex PCR, the TCRdb table keeps only in-frame clones and is missing some. The repertoire holds more than 85,000 clones, about 75% seen once, with approximately 19% in the top ten. Source material: peripheral blood. The receptors stem from a woman aged 70-85 years with acute or convalescent COVID-19. Each CDR3 is given with its conserved first and last residue. A D gene is named only where the DNA matches it firmly.

D | J | V | CDR3 | DNA
TRBD2 | TRBJ2-7 | TRBV28 | CASTFSGASSYEQYF | TGTGCCAGCACCTTTAGCGGGGCCAGCTCCTACGAGCAGTACTTC
NA | TRBJ1-5 | TRBV2 | CASSNGQTQHF | TGTGCCAGCAGTAACGGACAGACCCAGCATTTT
NA | TRBJ2-5 | TRBV28 | CASRPTGSEVGFETQYF | TGTGCCAGCAGGCCCACAGGGTCCGAAGTGGGCTTCGAGACCCAGTACTTC
TRBD1 | TRBJ1-2 | TRBV2 | CASSGTVRGNYGYTF | TGTGCCAGCAGCGGGACAGTCCGGGGTAACTATGGCTACACCTTC
NA | TRBJ1-2 | TRBV30 | CAWSVPAEGYTF | TGTGCCTGGAGTGTACCGGCGGAAGGCTACACCTTC
TRBD1 | TRBJ1-3 | TRBV7-9 | CASSSGGRGNTIYF | TGTGCCAGCAGCTCAGGGGGCAGGGGAAACACCATATATTTT
NA | TRBJ2-5 | TRBV4-1 | CASSQDNKETQYF | TGCGCCAGCAGCCAAGATAATAAAGAGACCCAGTACTTC
NA | TRBJ1-2 | TRBV28 | CASSLGGEAYGYTF | TGTGCCAGCAGTCTGGGGGGGGAGGCCTATGGCTACACCTTC
TRBD1 | TRBJ2-5 | TRBV5-1 | CASSSGQRQETQYF | TGCGCCAGCAGCTCGGGACAGCGTCAAGAGACCCAGTACTTC
TRBD1 | TRBJ1-2 | TRBV4-1 | CASSWDRSNYGYTF | TGCGCCAGCAGCTGGGACAGGTCTAACTATGGCTACACCTTC
TRBD2 | TRBJ2-1 | TRBV27 | CASIAGGGGEQFF | TGTGCCAGTATAGCGGGGGGAGGTGGTGAGCAGTTCTTC
TRBD1 | TRBJ1-1 | TRBV30 | CAWSGTGVPEAFF | TGTGCCTGGAGTGGGACAGGGGTCCCTGAAGCTTTCTTT
NA | TRBJ1-2 | TRBV20-1 | CSAQSGSGYTF | TGCAGTGCTCAGTCAGGGTCTGGCTACACCTTC
NA | TRBJ1-2 | TRBV5-1 | CASSSGAFYGYTF | TGCGCCAGCAGCTCAGGGGCCTTCTATGGCTACACCTTC
TRBD1 | TRBJ1-2 | TRBV6-5 | CASRSMDRGYTF | TGTGCCAGCAGGTCTATGGACAGGGGCTACACCTTC
NA | TRBJ1-2 | TRBV2 | CASSEGQARYGYTF | TGTGCCAGCAGTGAAGGGCAGGCACGCTATGGCTACACCTTC
NA | TRBJ1-4 | TRBV19 | CASSPGAGFNEKLFF | TGTGCCAGTTCCCCAGGCGCAGGGTTTAATGAAAAACTGTTTTTT
TRBD1 | TRBJ2-7 | TRBV6-5 | CASSPRTGIYEQYF | TGTGCCAGCAGCCCCCGGACAGGGATCTACGAGCAGTACTTC
NA | TRBJ1-5 | TRBV6-2/TRBV6-3 | CASSYLAGNQPQHF | TGTGCCAGCAGTTATCTGGCAGGCAATCAGCCCCAGCATTTT
NA | TRBJ2-1 | TRBV7-9 | CASSPTGVSYNEQFF | TGTGCCAGCAGCCCTACAGGTGTCTCCTACAATGAGCAGTTCTTC
TRBD1 | TRBJ1-2 | TRBV7-6 | CASSFGQDYGYTF | TGTGCCAGCAGCTTTGGACAGGATTATGGCTACACCTTC
TRBD2 | TRBJ2-7 | TRBV5-1 | CACLRVWGGRGGEQYF | TGCGCCTGCTTGCGCGTTTGGGGGGGCCGGGGGGGGGAGCAGTACTTC